This T cell receptor beta chain was sequenced in a study of shared clonotypes between healthy human individuals. The method was immunoSEQ multiplex PCR; TCRdb's version includes in-frame clones alone and lacks a portion of them. This sample has roughly 2.2 million clones; 85% to 95% occur once, and the top ten carry 0.35% to 0.45%. The sequenced sample was naive CD4+ T cells from PBMCs. Subset described: CD45RA+ positively selected. The receptor comes from a young man in good health. Some clones in this sample may be carry-over from other donors' samples.

CDR3 DNA: TGTGCCAGCAGCTTCCGCCTCCTGAACACTGAAGCTTTCTTT. This translates into CASSFRLLNTEAFF. The genes are TRBV28 and TRBJ1-1; no definite D call. Trimming removed 6 bases at V and 0 bases at J, with 11 bases between. Per the germline V gene, CDR1 is MDHEN and CDR2 is SYDVKM. CDR3 length: 14 residues.